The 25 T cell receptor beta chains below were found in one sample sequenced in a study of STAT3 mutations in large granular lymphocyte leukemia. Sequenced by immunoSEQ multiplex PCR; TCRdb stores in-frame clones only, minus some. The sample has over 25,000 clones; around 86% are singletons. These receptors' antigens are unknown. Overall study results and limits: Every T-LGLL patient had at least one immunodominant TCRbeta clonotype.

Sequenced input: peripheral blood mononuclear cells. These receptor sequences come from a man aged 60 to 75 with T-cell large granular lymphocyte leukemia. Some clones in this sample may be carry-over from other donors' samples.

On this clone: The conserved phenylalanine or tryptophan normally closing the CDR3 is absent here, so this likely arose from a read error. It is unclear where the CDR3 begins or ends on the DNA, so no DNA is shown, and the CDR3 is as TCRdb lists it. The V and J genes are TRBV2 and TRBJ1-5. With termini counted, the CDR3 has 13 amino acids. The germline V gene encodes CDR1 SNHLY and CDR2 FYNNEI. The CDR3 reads CASSRNFQQAPGM.

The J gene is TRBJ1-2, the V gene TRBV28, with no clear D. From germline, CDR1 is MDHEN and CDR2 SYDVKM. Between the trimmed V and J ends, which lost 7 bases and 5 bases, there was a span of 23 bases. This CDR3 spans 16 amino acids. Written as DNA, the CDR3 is TGTGCCAGCACCTCTCCCCTGAGGGCCTATGGGTATGGCTACACCTTC. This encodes CASTSPLRAYGYGYTF.

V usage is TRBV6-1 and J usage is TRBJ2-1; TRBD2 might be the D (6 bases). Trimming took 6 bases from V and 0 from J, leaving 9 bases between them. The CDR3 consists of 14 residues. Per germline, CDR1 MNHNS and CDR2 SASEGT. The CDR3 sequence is CASREGSSYNEQFF. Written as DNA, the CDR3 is TGTGCCAGCAGGGAGGGAAGCTCCTACAATGAGCAGTTCTTC.

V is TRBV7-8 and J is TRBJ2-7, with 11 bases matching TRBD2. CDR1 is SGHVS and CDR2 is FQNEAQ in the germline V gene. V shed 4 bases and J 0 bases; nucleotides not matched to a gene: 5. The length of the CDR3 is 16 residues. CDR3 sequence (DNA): TGTGCCAGCAGCTCTAGCGGGAGGACCAGCTCCTACGAGCAGTACTTC. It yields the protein CASSSSGRTSSYEQYF. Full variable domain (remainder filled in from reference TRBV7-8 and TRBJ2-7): GAGVSQSPRYKVAKRGQDVALRCDPISGHVSLFWYQQALGQGPEFLTYFQNEAQLDKSGLPSDRFFAERPEGSVSTLKIQRTQQEDSAVYLCASSSSGRTSSYEQYFGPGTRLTVT.

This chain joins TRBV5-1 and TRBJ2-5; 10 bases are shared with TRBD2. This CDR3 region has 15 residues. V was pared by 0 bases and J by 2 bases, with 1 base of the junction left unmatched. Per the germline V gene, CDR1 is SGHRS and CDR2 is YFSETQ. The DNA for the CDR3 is TGCGCCAGCAGCTTGGGGACTAGCGGACAAGAGACCCAGTACTTC. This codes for CASSLGTSGQETQYF.

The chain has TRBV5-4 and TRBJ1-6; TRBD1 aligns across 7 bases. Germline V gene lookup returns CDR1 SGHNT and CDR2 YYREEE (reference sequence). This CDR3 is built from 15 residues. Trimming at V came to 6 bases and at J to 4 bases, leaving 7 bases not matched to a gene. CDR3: CASTIDRAYNSPLHF. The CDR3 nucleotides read TGTGCCAGCACCATCGACAGGGCGTATAATTCACCCCTCCACTTT. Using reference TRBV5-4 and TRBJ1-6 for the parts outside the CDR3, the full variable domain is ETGVTQSPTHLIKTRGQQVTLRCSSQSGHNTVSWYQQALGQGPQFIFQYYREEENGRGNFPPRFSGLQFPNYSSELNVNALELDDSALYLCASTIDRAYNSPLHFGNGTRLTVT.

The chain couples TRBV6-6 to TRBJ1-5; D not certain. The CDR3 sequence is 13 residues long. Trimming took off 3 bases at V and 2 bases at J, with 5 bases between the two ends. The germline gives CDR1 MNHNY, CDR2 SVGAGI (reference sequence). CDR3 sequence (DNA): TGTGCCAGCAGTTATCAGGGCAATCAGCCCCAGCATTTT. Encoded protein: CASSYQGNQPQHF.

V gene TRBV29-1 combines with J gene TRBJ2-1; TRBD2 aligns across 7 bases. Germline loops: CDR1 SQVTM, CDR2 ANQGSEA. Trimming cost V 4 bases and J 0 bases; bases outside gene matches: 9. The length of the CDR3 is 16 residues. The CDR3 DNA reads TGCAGCGTTGCTTTATGGCGGGGGAGCTCCTACAATGAGCAGTTCTTC. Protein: CSVALWRGSSYNEQFF.

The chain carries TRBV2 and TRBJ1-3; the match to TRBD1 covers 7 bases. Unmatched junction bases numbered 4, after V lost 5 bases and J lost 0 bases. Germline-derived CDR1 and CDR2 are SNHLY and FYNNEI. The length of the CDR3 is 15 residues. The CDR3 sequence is CASSSRDSSGNTIYF. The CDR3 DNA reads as TGTGCCAGCAGTTCTCGGGACAGCTCTGGAAACACCATATATTTT.

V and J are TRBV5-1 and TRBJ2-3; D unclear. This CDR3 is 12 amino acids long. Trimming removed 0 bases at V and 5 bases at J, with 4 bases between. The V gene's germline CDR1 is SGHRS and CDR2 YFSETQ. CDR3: CASSLAGDTQYF. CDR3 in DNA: TGCGCCAGCAGCTTGGCGGGAGATACGCAGTATTTT.

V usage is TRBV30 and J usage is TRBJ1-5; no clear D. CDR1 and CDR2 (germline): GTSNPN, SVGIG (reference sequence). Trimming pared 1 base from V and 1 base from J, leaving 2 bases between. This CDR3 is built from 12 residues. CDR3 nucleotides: TGTGCCTGGAGTGAAAGCAATCAGCCCCAGCATTTT. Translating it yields CAWSESNQPQHF.

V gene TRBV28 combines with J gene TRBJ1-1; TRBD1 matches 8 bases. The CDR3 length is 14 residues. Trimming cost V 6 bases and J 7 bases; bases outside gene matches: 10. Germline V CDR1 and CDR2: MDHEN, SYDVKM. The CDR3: CASRGPRDRSEAFF. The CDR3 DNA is TGTGCCAGCAGGGGGCCCCGGGACAGGAGTGAAGCTTTCTTT.

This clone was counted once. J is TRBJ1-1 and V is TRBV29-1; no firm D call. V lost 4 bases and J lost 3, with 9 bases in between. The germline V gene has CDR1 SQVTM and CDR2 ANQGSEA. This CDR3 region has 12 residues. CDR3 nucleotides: TGCAGCGTTGTCTTCGGACACACTGAAGCTTTCTTT. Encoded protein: CSVVFGHTEAFF.

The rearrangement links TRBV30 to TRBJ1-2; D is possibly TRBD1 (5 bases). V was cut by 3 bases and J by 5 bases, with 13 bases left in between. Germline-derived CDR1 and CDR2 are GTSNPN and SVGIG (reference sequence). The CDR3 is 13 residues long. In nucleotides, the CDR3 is TGTGCCTGGAGGGAGACAGATTTTTATGGCTACACCTTC. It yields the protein CAWRETDFYGYTF.

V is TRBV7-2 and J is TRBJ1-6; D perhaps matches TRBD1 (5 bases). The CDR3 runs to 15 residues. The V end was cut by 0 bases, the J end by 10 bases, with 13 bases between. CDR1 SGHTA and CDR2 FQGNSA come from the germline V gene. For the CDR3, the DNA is TGTGCCAGCAGCTTAGCGCCCAGGGTTGGCTCACCCCTCCACTTT. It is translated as CASSLAPRVGSPLHF.

The CDR3 DNA is TGCGCCAGCAGCTTAGGGCCGGAAGCCCCAGATACGCAGTATTTT. Amino acids: CASSLGPEAPDTQYF. The chain recombines TRBV5-1 with TRBJ2-3; D remains ambiguous. Trimming removed 2 bases from V and 4 bases from J, with 14 bases in between. The CDR3 is made up of 15 amino acids. CDR1 is SGHRS and CDR2 is YFSETQ in the germline V gene.

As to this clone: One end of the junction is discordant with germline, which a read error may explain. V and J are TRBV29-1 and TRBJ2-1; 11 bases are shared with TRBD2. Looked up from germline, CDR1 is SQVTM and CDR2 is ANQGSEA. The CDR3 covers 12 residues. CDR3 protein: CSVSGTSGYKIF. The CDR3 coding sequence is TGCAGCGTTTCCGGGACTAGCGGTTATAAGATCTTC.

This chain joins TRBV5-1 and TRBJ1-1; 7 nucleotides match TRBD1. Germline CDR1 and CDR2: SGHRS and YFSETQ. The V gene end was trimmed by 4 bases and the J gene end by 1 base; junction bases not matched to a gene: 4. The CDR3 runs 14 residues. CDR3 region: CASSHQGGNTEAFF. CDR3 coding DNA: TGCGCCAGCAGCCATCAGGGGGGGAACACTGAAGCTTTCTTT.

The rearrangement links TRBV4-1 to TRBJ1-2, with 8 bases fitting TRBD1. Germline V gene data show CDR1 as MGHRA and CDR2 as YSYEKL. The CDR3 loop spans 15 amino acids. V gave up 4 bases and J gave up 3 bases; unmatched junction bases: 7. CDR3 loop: CASSPGQGTYYGYTF. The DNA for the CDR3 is TGCGCCAGCAGCCCTGGACAGGGTACTTACTATGGCTACACCTTC.

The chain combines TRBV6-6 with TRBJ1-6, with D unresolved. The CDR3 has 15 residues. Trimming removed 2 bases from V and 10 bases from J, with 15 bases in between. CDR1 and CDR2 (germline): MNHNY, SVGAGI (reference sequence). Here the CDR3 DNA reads TGTGCCAGCAGTTACGGGCCAGATACGGGGTCACCCCTCCACTTT. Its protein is CASSYGPDTGSPLHF.

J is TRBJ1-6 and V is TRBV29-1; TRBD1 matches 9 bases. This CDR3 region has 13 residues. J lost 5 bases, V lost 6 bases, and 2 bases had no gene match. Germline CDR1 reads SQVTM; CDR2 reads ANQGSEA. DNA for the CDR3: TGCAGCGTACAGGGGGCCAATAATTCACCCCTCCACTTT. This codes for CSVQGANNSPLHF.

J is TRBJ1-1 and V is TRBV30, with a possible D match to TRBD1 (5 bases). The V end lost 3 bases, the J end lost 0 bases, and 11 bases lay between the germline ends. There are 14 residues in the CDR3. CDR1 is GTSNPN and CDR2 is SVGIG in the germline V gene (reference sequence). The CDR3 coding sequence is TGTGCCTGGAGCTCCCGGGGGATGAACACTGAAGCTTTCTTT. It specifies CAWSSRGMNTEAFF. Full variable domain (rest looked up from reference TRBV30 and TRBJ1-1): SQTIHQWPATLVQPVGSPLSLECTVEGTSNPNLYWYRQAAGRGLQLLFYSVGIGQISSEVPQNLSASRPQDRQFILSSKKLLLSDSGFYLCAWSSRGMNTEAFFGQGTRLTVV.

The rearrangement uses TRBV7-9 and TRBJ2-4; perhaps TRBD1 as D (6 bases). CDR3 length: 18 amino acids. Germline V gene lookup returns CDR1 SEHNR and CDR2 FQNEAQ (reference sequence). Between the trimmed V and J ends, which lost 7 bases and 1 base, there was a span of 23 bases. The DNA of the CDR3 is TGTGCCAGCACCGTACAGGGAGTTTCGTACGTTGCCAAAAACATTCAGTACTTC. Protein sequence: CASTVQGVSYVAKNIQYF.

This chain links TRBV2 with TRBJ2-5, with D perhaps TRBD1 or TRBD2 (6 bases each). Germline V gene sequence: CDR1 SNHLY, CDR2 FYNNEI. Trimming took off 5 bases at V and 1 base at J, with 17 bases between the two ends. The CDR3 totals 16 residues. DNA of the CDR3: TGTGCCAGCAGTCGGGTCACAGGGAGGACCCAAGAGACCCAGTACTTC. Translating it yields CASSRVTGRTQETQYF.

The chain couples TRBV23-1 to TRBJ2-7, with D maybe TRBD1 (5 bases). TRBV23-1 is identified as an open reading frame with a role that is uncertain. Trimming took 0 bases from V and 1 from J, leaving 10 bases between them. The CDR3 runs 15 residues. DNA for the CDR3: TGCGCCAGCAGTCAATCGGGGCCAGCGTCCTACGAGCAGTACTTC. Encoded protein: CASSQSGPASYEQYF.